This T cell receptor beta chain was identified in a study of vaccination and CD4 T cells after COVID-19. An Oncomine TCR Beta short-read assay was used to sequence the DNA from cultured CD4+ T cells. TCRdb re-derived calls from the PCR reads in MiXCR, one entry per CDR3 protein. The sample contains roughly 12,000 distinct CDR3 sequences, around 53% of which appear only once. As to this clonotype: The antigen remains unidentified.

CDR1 and CDR2 from the germline V gene are LNHDA and SQIVND (reference sequence). The CDR3 is made up of 14 amino acids. V shed 4 bases and J shed 2 bases, with 12 bases lying between them. As for treatment: roughly nine-day PBMC culture with coronavirus spike peptide pools or control peptides (ViraFEST assay). The receptor was derived from a human donor who had recovered from COVID-19. The rearrangement joins TRBV19 to TRBJ2-7; D is perhaps TRBD2 (6 bases). The sequencing sample was made of CD4+ T cells from blood, cultured in vitro. The CDR3 DNA is TGTGCCAGTAGTAAATCGGCGGGACCCTACGAGCAGTACTTC. Amino acid sequence: CASSKSAGPYEQYF. The full variable domain, its missing parts supplied by reference TRBV19 and TRBJ2-7, is DGGITQSPKYLFRKEGQNVTLSCEQNLNHDAMYWYRQDPGQGLRLIYYSQIVNDFQKGDIAEGYSVSREKKESFPLTVTSAQKNPTAFYLCASSKSAGPYEQYFGPGTRLTVT.